This TCR beta chain was identified in a study of blood T cell repertoires in COVID-19. Background on the study: Researchers got acute and convalescent COVID-19 samples from the United States, Italy and Spain. PBMCs, B-cell-depleted T cells, or T cells provided the cDNA or gDNA that made up the material.

Trimming left V 5 bases short and J 0 bases short, with 17 bases between. From germline, CDR1 is MDHEN and CDR2 SYDVKM. The CDR3 is 18 residues long. Authors' data handling: Amplification from reference gene primers served as the basis for estimated nucleated cell counts. The assay was immunoSEQ multiplex PCR, and TCRdb's table has in-frame clones only and misses some. From that table come the V and J calls and clone size; the DNA was used to work out D and trimming. The sample contains some 150,000 clones, 80% to 90% of which appear only once. This clonotype was sampled from a woman in her fifties or sixties with active COVID-19. Sequences were obtained from peripheral blood. This rearrangement joins TRBV28 to TRBJ2-6; D unresolved. The CDR3 loop reads CASSLRGYSASGANVLTF. In nucleotides, the CDR3 is TGTGCCAGCAGTCTCCGAGGATACTCCGCCTCTGGGGCCAACGTCCTGACTTTC. Filled out from reference TRBV28 and TRBJ2-6, the complete variable domain reads DVKVTQSSRYLVKRTGEKVFLECVQDMDHENMFWYRQDPGLGLRLIYFSYDVKMKEKGDIPEGYSVSREKKERFSLILESASTNQTSMYLCASSLRGYSASGANVLTFGAGSRLTVL.